At least ten counts were recorded for the clone carrying this T cell receptor beta chain. Its specificity is unknown. This sample was taken from a study of breast tumors, draining lymph nodes, adjacent tissues. The lymph nodes were axillary draining lymph nodes from breast cancer patients. Study outcomes and limitations: The data were judged consistent with most tumor T cells coming from lymph node and expanding in tumor. Tumor repertoires ranked between lymph nodes and nontumor tissue in diversity, with V and J gene preferences.

TCRdb independently ran MiXCR on the multiplex PCR reads; one entry per CDR3 protein. This table holds about 230,000 distinct CDR3 sequences, roughly 32% found once. The CDR3 extends over 17 amino acids. Germline CDR1 and CDR2: SGHTA and FQGNSA. V was pared by 2 bases and J by 1 base, with 7 bases of the junction left unmatched. The V and J genes are TRBV7-2 and TRBJ2-3, with 9 positions matching TRBD2. The TCR comes from a female donor with breast cancer. Some clones in this sample may be carry-over from other donors' samples. Sequencing input: axillary lymph node tissue. CDR3 DNA: TGTGCCAGCAGCTTACTAGCGGGATTTCTAGGCACAGATACGCAGTATTTT. It encodes CASSLLAGFLGTDTQYF.